The clone carrying this T cell receptor beta chain showed up many times. The antigen is unknown. The data were obtained in a study of blood T cells in healthy people across ages. Findings and limits, study-wide: The percentage of naive T cells correlated strongly with TCR beta diversity. Possibly confounding the expanded clonotype changes was the fact that donor CMV status was unknown.

A J-beta primer mix and a sample-barcoded 5' primer were used in a second PCR of roughly 7 to 12 cycles. A template-switch adaptor with 12 random nucleotides tagged each cDNA molecule. Using its own MiXCR run on the 5' RACE reads, TCRdb lists one record per CDR3 protein. The sample lists roughly 1.6 million distinct CDR3 sequences; about 35% were seen once. CDR3 length: 15 amino acids. The junction had 2 bases not matched to a gene; V was cut back by 5 bases and J by 4 bases. Sample: blood. The TCR originated in a woman in her 30s in good health. The gene calls are TRBV12-3 or TRBV12-4 and TRBJ2-3, with 14 bases identical to TRBD2. CDR3 in amino acids: CASSPTSGGADTQYF. In DNA form, the CDR3 reads TGTGCCAGCAGTCCGACTAGCGGGGGGGCAGATACGCAGTATTTT.